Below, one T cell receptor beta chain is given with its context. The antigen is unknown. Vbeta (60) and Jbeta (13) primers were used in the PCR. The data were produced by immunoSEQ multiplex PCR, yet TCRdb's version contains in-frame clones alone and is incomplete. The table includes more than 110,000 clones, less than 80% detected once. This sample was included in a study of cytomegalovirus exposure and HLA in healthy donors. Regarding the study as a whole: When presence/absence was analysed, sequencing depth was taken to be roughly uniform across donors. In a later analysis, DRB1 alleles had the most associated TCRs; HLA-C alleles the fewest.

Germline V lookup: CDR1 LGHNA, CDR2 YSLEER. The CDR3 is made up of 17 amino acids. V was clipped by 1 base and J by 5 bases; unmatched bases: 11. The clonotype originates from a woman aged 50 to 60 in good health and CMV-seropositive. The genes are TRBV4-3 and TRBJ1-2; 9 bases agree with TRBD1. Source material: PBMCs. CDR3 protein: CASSQVPGTGKGYGYTF. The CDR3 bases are TGCGCCAGCAGCCAAGTCCCCGGGACAGGGAAGGGGTATGGCTACACCTTC.